This TCR beta chain was captured by sequencing in a study of CD8+ T cells in alopecia areata. Study overall: Treated patients received oral tofacitinib, 5 to 10 mg twice daily. The study's findings and limits: Tofacitinib delivered significant drops in scalp clonality and in expanded CD8+ clones among the top 100.

For this clone: Its antigen is unknown.

The sample's treatment: oral pan-JAK inhibitor, 5-10 mg twice daily. Sorting separated CD4+ and CD8+ T cells out of PBMCs. Extraction of RNA preceded its reverse transcription into cDNA, which served as the sequencing template. TCRdb's table, derived via immunoSEQ multiplex PCR, lists solely in-frame clones and lacks some. The data show approximately 180,000 clones, less than 70% seen once. The CDR3 covers 12 residues. Germline CDR1 and CDR2: SGDLS and YYNGEE. V was trimmed by 2 bases and J by 3 bases, leaving 5 bases between them. This chain uses TRBV9 with TRBJ2-5; D may be TRBD2 (5 bases). Sequenced here: CD4+ T cells sorted from blood, sampled between weeks 47 and 50, from a patient treated with tofacitinib. This sequence originates from a human donor with alopecia areata. The CDR3 bases are TGTGCCAGCAGCGTCGGGGAAGAGACCCAGTACTTC. This sequence encodes CASSVGEETQYF.